These T cell receptor beta chains were read from a single sample in a study of CD8 T cells in ankylosing spondylitis. TCRdb redid the calling of the 5' RACE reads with MiXCR, one entry per CDR3 protein. The sample has around 160,000 distinct CDR3 sequences; around 10% are singletons. What was sequenced was blood, either unsorted or a sorted T cell fraction (not recorded which). These receptors all stem from a male donor with ankylosing spondylitis or in good health (not recorded which). The CDR3 runs from the conserved cysteine through the conserved F or W. A D gene is named only where the DNA matches it firmly. Rows may omit the clone size; those that give it use once, few, many or a size class.

v_call	j_call	clone_size	d_call	cdr3_aa	cdr3_nt
TRBV20-1	TRBJ1-2	.	TRBD1	CSAREQGASENGYTF	TGCAGTGCTAGAGAACAGGGGGCTAGTGAAAATGGCTACACCTTC
TRBV4-3	TRBJ2-7	many	.	CASSQGRGQGSYEQYF	TGCGCCAGCAGCCAGGGGCGAGGGCAGGGCTCCTACGAGCAGTACTTC
TRBV18	TRBJ1-5	.	.	CASSPAAGGHQPQHF	TGTGCCAGCTCACCAGCGGCCGGGGGGCATCAGCCCCAGCATTTT
TRBV5-1	TRBJ2-3	many	TRBD2	CASSPSGAGGPDTQYF	TGCGCCAGCAGCCCAAGTGGAGCGGGAGGGCCAGATACGCAGTATTTT
TRBV29-1	TRBJ1-3	many	.	CSVEGLGAGSGNTIYF	TGCAGCGTTGAAGGGTTAGGTGCAGGCTCTGGAAACACCATATATTTT
TRBV2	TRBJ1-4	few	.	CASSDQGEKLFF	TGTGCCAGCAGTGACCAGGGGGAAAAACTGTTTTTT
TRBV14	TRBJ2-5	few	.	CASSQDFRRQRETQYF	TGTGCCAGCAGCCAAGATTTCCGTCGACAGAGAGAGACCCAGTACTTC
TRBV6-1	TRBJ2-1	many	.	CASSDGGRVHNEQFF	TGTGCCAGCAGTGACGGGGGCAGAGTTCACAATGAGCAGTTCTTC
TRBV7-8	TRBJ2-3	.	.	CASSPTEVAADTQYF	TGTGCCAGCAGCCCGACCGAGGTAGCAGCAGATACGCAGTATTTT
TRBV7-2	TRBJ2-2	.	.	CASSPGWVGELFF	TGTGCCAGCAGCCCCGGATGGGTCGGGGAGCTGTTTTTT
TRBV29-1	TRBJ2-3	.	.	CSVGVSGVRGDTQYF	TGCAGCGTTGGGGTCTCGGGGGTCCGGGGAGATACGCAGTATTTT
TRBV12-3/TRBV12-4	TRBJ2-7	many	.	CASSGLRGRLHEQYF	TGTGCCAGCAGTGGGTTGCGGGGCCGCCTCCACGAGCAGTACTTC
TRBV6-5	TRBJ2-5	many	TRBD1	CASSYGTGRETQYF	TGTGCCAGCAGTTACGGGACAGGGCGCGAGACCCAGTACTTC
TRBV7-6	TRBJ2-3	many	.	CASSQGSVFSDTQYF	TGTGCCAGCAGCCAGGGGTCTGTGTTTTCAGATACGCAGTATTTT
TRBV4-2	TRBJ1-2	few	.	CASSLGLFYGYTF	TGTGCCAGCAGCCTGGGGCTCTTCTATGGCTACACCTTC
TRBV27	TRBJ2-2	.	.	CASKSLNTGELFF	TGTGCCAGCAAATCTTTGAACACCGGGGAGCTGTTTTTT
TRBV4-3	TRBJ2-7	.	TRBD2	CASSPYAGTSDSYEQYF	TGCGCCAGCAGCCCCTATGCCGGGACTAGCGACTCCTACGAGCAGTACTTC
TRBV12-3/TRBV12-4	TRBJ2-7	many	TRBD1	CASSTPGQGYEQYF	TGTGCCAGCAGCACTCCGGGACAGGGCTACGAGCAGTACTTC
TRBV11-2	TRBJ2-3	few	.	CASSLDGAATDTQYF	TGTGCCAGCAGCTTAGATGGGGCGGCTACAGATACGCAGTATTTT
TRBV18	TRBJ2-7	.	.	CASSEVGAVSSYEQYF	TGTGCCAGCTCAGAAGTGGGAGCAGTTAGTTCGTACGAGCAGTACTTC
TRBV12-3/TRBV12-4	TRBJ1-4	many	.	CASSLSADIEKLFF	TGTGCCAGCAGTTTAAGCGCGGATATCGAAAAACTGTTTTTT
TRBV3-1	TRBJ1-3	.	.	CASSQQASSGNTIYF	TGTGCCAGCAGTCAACAGGCGAGCTCTGGAAACACCATATATTTT
TRBV6-1	TRBJ2-1	many	TRBD2	CASSEYHSGRANEQFF	TGTGCCAGCAGTGAATATCATAGCGGGAGGGCCAATGAGCAGTTCTTC
TRBV15	TRBJ1-5	many	.	CATSRDEGGTVGQPQHF	TGTGCCACCAGCAGAGATGAGGGAGGAACAGTCGGTCAGCCCCAGCATTTT
TRBV5-1	TRBJ1-6	many	.	CASSLVGENSPLHF	TGCGCCAGCAGCTTGGTTGGGGAAAATTCACCCCTCCACTTT
TRBV7-2	TRBJ2-1	.	TRBD2	CASSLGSGGIWGEQFF	TGTGCCAGCAGCTTGGGTAGCGGGGGAATCTGGGGTGAGCAGTTCTTC
TRBV5-1	TRBJ1-1	many	TRBD1	CASRQGGETEAFF	TGCGCCAGCCGACAGGGGGGGGAGACTGAAGCTTTCTTT
TRBV7-9	TRBJ1-1	few	TRBD1	CASRGQGLTEAFF	TGTGCCAGCAGGGGACAGGGTTTGACTGAAGCTTTCTTT
TRBV4-3	TRBJ2-5	many	TRBD2	CASSQTGGLAETQYF	TGCGCCAGCAGCCAAACGGGTGGACTAGCAGAGACCCAGTACTTC
TRBV29-1	TRBJ2-3	many	TRBD1	CSVEGGQGKTDTQYF	TGCAGCGTTGAGGGGGGACAGGGGAAGACAGATACGCAGTATTTT
TRBV29-1	TRBJ2-3	many	.	CSAGGGADFTDTQYF	TGCAGCGCTGGGGGGGGGGCGGATTTCACAGATACGCAGTATTTT
TRBV5-5	TRBJ2-1	few	TRBD2	CASSFGGRGIRNNEQFF	TGTGCCAGCAGCTTCGGCGGGAGGGGAATACGGAACAATGAGCAGTTCTTC
TRBV7-6	TRBJ2-7	.	.	CASSLNEEGEQYF	TGTGCCAGCAGCTTAAATGAGGAGGGCGAGCAGTACTTC
TRBV28	TRBJ1-2	many	.	CASSLYGGGKGYTF	TGTGCCAGCAGTTTATATGGAGGGGGAAAGGGCTACACCTTC
TRBV12-3/TRBV12-4	TRBJ1-6	.	.	CASSLGPGNTPLHF	TGTGCCAGCAGTTTAGGTCCCGGAAACACACCCCTCCACTTT
TRBV11-2	TRBJ1-5	many	.	CASSRTGANQPQHF	TGTGCCAGCAGCCGGACTGGGGCCAATCAGCCCCAGCATTTT
TRBV20-1	TRBJ2-5	many	.	CSARKTGLRETQYF	TGCAGTGCTAGGAAGACGGGGCTTCGGGAGACCCAGTACTTC
TRBV5-1	TRBJ2-5	few	.	CASSLDLGRETQYF	TGCGCCAGCAGCTTGGATCTGGGCCGAGAGACCCAGTACTTC
TRBV4-3	TRBJ1-6	many	.	CASSQDLAGAVSPLHF	TGCGCCAGCAGCCAAGATTTAGCGGGGGCGGTTTCACCCCTCCACTTT
TRBV4-1	TRBJ2-1	many	.	CASSPPGPVRMPGNEQFF	TGCGCCAGCAGCCCACCTGGTCCGGTGCGAATGCCCGGAAATGAGCAGTTCTTC
TRBV25-1	TRBJ2-2	many	.	CASSESGPWGNTGELFF	TGTGCCAGCAGTGAATCGGGGCCGTGGGGGAACACCGGGGAGCTGTTTTTT